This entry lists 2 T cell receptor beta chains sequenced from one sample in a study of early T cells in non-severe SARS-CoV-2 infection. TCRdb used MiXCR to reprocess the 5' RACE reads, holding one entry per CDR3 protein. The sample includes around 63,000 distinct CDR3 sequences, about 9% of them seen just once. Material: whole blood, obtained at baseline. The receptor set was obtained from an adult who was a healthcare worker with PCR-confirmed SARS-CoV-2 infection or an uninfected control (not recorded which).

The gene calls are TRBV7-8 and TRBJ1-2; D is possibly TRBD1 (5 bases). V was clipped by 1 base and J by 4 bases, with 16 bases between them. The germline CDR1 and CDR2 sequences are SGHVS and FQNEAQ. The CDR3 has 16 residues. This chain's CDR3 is CASSLGRTGPGYGYTF. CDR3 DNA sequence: TGTGCCAGCAGCTTAGGCCGGACGGGACCGGGCTATGGCTACACCTTC. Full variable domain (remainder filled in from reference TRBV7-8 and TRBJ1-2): GAGVSQSPRYKVAKRGQDVALRCDPISGHVSLFWYQQALGQGPEFLTYFQNEAQLDKSGLPSDRFFAERPEGSVSTLKIQRTQQEDSAVYLCASSLGRTGPGYGYTFGSGTRLTVV.

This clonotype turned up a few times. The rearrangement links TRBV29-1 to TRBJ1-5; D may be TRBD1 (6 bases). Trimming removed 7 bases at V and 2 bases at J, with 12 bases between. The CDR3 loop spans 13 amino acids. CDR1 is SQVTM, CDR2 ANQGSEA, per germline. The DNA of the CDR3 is TGCAGCGGGGACGGGGGGCGCAATCAGCCCCAGCATTTT. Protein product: CSGDGGRNQPQHF.